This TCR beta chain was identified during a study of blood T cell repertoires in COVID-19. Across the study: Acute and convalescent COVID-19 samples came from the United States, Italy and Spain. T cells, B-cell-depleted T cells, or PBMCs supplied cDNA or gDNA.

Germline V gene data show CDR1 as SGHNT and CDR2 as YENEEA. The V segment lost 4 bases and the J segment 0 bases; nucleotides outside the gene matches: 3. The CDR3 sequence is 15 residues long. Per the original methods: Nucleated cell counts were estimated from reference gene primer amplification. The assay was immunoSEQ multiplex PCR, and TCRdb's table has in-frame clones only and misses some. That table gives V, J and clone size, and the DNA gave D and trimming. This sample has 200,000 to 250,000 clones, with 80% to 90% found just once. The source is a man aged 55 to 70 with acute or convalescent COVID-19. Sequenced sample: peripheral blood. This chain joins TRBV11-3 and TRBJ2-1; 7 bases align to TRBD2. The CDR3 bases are TGTGCCAGCAGCTCCGGGACTAACTCCTACAATGAGCAGTTCTTC. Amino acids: CASSSGTNSYNEQFF.